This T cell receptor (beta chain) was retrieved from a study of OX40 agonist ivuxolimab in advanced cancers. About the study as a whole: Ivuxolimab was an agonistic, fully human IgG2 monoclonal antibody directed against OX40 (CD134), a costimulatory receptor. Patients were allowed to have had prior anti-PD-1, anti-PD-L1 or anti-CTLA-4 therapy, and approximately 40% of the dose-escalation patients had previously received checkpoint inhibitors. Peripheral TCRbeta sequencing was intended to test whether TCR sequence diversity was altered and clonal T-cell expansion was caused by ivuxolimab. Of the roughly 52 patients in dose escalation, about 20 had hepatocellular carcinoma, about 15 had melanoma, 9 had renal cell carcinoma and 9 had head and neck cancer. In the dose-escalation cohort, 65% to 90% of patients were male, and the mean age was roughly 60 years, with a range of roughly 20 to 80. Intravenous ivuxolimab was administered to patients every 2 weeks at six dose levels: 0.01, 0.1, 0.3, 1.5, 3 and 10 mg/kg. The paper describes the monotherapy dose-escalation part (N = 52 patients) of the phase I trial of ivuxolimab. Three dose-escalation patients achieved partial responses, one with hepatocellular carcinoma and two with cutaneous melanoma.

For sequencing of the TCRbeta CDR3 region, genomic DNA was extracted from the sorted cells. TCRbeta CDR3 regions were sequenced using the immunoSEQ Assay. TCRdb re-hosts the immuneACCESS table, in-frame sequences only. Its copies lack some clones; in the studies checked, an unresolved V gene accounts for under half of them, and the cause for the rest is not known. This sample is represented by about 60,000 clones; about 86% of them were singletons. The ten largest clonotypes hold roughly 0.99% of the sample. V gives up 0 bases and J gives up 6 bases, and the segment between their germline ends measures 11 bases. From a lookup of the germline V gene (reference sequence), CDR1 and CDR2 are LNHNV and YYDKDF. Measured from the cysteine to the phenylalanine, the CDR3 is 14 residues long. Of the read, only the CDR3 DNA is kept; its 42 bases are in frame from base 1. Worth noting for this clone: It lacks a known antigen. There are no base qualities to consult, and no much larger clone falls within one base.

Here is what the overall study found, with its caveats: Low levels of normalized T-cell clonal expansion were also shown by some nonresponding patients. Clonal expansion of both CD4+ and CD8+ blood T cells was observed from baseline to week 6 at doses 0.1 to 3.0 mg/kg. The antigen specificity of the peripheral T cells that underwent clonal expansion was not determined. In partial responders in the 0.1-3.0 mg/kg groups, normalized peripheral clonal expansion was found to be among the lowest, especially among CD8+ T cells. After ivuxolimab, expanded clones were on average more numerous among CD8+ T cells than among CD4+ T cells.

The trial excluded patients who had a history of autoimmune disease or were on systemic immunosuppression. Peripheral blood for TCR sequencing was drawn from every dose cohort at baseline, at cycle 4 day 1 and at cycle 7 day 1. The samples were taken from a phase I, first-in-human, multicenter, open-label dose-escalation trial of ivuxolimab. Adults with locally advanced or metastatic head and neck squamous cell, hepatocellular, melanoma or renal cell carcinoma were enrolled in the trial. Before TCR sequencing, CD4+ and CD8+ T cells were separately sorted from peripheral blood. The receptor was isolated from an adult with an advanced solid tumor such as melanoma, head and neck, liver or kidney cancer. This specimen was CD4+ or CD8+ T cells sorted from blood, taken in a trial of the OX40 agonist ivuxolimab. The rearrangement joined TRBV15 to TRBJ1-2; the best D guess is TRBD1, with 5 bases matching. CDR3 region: CATSRERGVDGYTF. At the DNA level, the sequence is TGTGCCACCAGCAGAGAGAGGGGAGTTGATGGCTACACCTTC. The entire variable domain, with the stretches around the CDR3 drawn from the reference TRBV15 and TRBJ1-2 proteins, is DAMVIQNPRYQVTQFGKPVTLSCSQTLNHNVMYWYQQKSSQAPKLLFHYYDKDFNNEADTPDNFQSRRPNTSFCFLDIRSPGLGDTAMYLCATSRERGVDGYTFGSGTRLTVV.